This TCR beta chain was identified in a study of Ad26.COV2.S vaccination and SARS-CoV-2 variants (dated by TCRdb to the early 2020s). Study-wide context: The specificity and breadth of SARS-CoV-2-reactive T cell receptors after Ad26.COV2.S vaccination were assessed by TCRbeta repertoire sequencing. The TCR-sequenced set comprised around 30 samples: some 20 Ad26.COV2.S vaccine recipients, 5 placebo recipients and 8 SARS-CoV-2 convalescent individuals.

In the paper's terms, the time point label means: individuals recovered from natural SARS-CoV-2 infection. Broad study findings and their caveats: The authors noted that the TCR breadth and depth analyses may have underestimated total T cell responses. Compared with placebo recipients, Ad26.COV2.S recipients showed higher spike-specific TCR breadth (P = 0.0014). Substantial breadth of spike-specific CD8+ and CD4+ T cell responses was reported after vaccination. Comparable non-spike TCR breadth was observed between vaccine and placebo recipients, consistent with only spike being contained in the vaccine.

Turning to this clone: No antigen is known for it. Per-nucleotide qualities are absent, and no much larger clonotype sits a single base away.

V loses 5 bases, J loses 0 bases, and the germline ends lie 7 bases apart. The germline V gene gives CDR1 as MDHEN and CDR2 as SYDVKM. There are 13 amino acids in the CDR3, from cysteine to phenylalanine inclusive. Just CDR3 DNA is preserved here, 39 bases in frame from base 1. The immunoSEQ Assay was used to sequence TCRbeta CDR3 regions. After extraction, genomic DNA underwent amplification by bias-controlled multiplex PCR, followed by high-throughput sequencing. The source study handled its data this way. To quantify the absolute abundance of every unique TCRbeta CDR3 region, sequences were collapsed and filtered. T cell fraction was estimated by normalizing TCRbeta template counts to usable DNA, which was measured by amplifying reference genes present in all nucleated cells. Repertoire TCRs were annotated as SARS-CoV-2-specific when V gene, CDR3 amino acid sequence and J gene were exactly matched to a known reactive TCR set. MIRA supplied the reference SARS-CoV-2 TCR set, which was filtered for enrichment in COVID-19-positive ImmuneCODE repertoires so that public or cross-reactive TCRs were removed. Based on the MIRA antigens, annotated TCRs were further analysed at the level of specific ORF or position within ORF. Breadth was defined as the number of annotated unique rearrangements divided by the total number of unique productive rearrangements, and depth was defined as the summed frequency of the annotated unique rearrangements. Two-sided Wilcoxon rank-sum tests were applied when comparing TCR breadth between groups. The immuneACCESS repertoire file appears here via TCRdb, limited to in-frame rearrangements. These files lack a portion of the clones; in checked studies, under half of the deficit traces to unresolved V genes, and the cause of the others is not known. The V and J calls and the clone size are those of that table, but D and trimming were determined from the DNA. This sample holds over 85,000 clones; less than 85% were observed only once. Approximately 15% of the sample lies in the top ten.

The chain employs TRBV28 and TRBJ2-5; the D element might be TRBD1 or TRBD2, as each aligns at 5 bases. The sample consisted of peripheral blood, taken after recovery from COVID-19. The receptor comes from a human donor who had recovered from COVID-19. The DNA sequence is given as TGTGCCAGCAGTGTGGGGGACCAAGAGACCCAGTACTTC. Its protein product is CASSVGDQETQYF.